A selection of T cell receptor beta chains follows, all from one sample in a study of T-cell reconstitution after alpha-beta-depleted transplantation in children. TCRdb reanalysed the PCR reads using MiXCR and keeps one entry per CDR3 protein. The sample includes around 440,000 distinct CDR3 sequences, over 9.5% of them seen just once. Sequences were derived from PBMCs, sampled before TCRalphabeta/CD19-depleted stem cell transplant. All receptors come from a child aged 2 to 10 with inherited bone marrow failure, due to receive a stem cell transplant. The CDR3 runs from the conserved cysteine through the conserved F or W. D genes are given only for firm matches. Size tells how often a clone was seen (once, few, many) or the class of an expanded clone, and some rows leave it out.

V	size	D	J	CDR3	DNA
TRBV20-1	many	TRBD1	TRBJ1-5	CSASHRGWETNQPQHF	TGCAGTGCTAGCCACAGGGGTTGGGAGACCAATCAGCCCCAGCATTTT
TRBV30	few	.	TRBJ1-2	CAWSTGFLGYGYTF	TGTGCCTGGAGTACCGGGTTCCTGGGATATGGCTACACCTTC
TRBV11-1	many	.	TRBJ2-6	CASSWGIHRAGSVAGANVLTF	TGTGCCAGCAGCTGGGGAATACATCGGGCAGGGAGTGTGGCTGGGGCCAACGTCCTGACTTTC
TRBV20-1	many	.	TRBJ1-2	CSARDQRLLDGYTF	TGCAGTGCTAGAGACCAACGGCTATTGGACGGCTACACCTTC
TRBV12-3/TRBV12-4	many	.	TRBJ1-5	CASTLAQVGNQPQHF	TGTGCCAGCACCCTCGCCCAGGTGGGCAATCAGCCCCAGCATTTT
TRBV11-2	many	TRBD2	TRBJ2-7	CASSLILAGGPLSYEQYF	TGTGCCAGCAGCTTAATCCTAGCGGGGGGGCCGTTATCCTACGAGCAGTACTTC
TRBV24-1	many	TRBD2	TRBJ2-1	CATSDLLAGEGYNEQFF	TGTGCCACCAGTGATTTGTTAGCGGGAGAAGGCTACAATGAGCAGTTCTTC
TRBV29-1	many	TRBD1	TRBJ2-7	CSVGTGLGEQYF	TGCAGCGTCGGGACAGGGTTGGGGGAGCAGTACTTC
TRBV19	few	.	TRBJ2-2	CASNSGLGTGELFF	TGTGCCAGTAACTCGGGGTTAGGCACCGGGGAGCTGTTTTTT
TRBV7-2	many	.	TRBJ2-7	CASSTVRSYEQYF	TGTGCCAGCAGCACCGTACGCTCCTACGAGCAGTACTTC
TRBV30	many	.	TRBJ1-2	CACYRYGYTF	TGTGCCTGTTACAGATATGGCTACACCTTC
TRBV10-3	.	.	TRBJ2-5	CAISEPPVETQYF	TGTGCCATCAGTGAGCCTCCAGTAGAGACCCAGTACTTC
TRBV7-2	many	TRBD2	TRBJ2-1	CASSFVASGTNEQFF	TGTGCCAGCAGCTTTGTGGCTAGCGGTACCAATGAGCAGTTCTTC
TRBV20-1	many	.	TRBJ2-5	CSARSDRKETQYF	TGCAGTGCGAGATCTGACAGGAAAGAGACCCAGTACTTC
TRBV29-1	few	TRBD2	TRBJ2-1	CSVVRTSGRVDEQFF	TGCAGCGTTGTCAGGACTAGCGGGAGAGTCGATGAGCAGTTCTTC
TRBV27	many	.	TRBJ2-7	CASSPAGPYEQYF	TGTGCCAGCAGCCCAGCCGGGCCCTACGAGCAGTACTTC
TRBV12-3/TRBV12-4	many	.	TRBJ2-3	CASMSADTQYF	TGTGCCAGCATGAGTGCAGATACGCAGTATTTT
TRBV4-3	many	.	TRBJ2-2	CASSQDGLPNTGELFF	TGCGCCAGCAGCCAAGACGGGCTACCGAACACCGGGGAGCTGTTTTTT
TRBV12-3/TRBV12-4	few	TRBD1	TRBJ1-2	CASTMAGTGGYGYTF	TGTGCCAGCACCATGGCCGGGACAGGGGGATATGGCTACACCTTC
TRBV5-1	many	.	TRBJ1-2	CASSHDANYGYTF	TGCGCCAGCTCTCACGACGCTAACTATGGCTACACCTTC
TRBV7-9	many	.	TRBJ1-2	CASSLVYGRPTYGYTF	TGTGCCAGCAGCTTAGTGTATGGGAGGCCGACCTATGGCTACACCTTC
TRBV10-3	.	TRBD1	TRBJ2-3	CAISEGGGGTDTQYF	TGTGCCATCAGTGAAGGGGGCGGAGGCACAGATACGCAGTATTTT
TRBV29-1	many	TRBD2	TRBJ2-2	CSVERRGGRGTGELFF	TGCAGCGTTGAAAGGCGAGGCGGGAGAGGAACCGGGGAGCTGTTTTTT
TRBV5-1	many	.	TRBJ1-2	CASSLKEGENYGYTF	TGCGCCAGCAGCTTGAAAGAGGGAGAGAACTATGGCTACACCTTC
TRBV28	.	.	TRBJ2-7	CASSSLISGFYEQYF	TGTGCCAGCAGTTCCCTGATTAGCGGATTCTACGAGCAGTACTTC
TRBV28	many	.	TRBJ2-2	CASKRGGDFGELFF	TGTGCCAGCAAGAGGGGGGGCGACTTCGGGGAGCTGTTTTTT
TRBV4-1	many	.	TRBJ2-7	CASSQDPSLSEQYF	TGCGCCAGCAGCCAAGACCCTAGCCTCAGCGAGCAGTACTTC
TRBV25-1	many	TRBD2	TRBJ2-7	CASKSSGHHYEQYF	TGTGCCAGTAAGAGTAGCGGGCACCACTACGAGCAGTACTTC
TRBV27	.	.	TRBJ1-2	CASRRGARYGYTF	TGTGCCAGCAGGAGGGGGGCGCGCTATGGCTACACCTTC
TRBV5-5	many	.	TRBJ2-5	CASSPQNQETQYF	TGTGCCAGCAGCCCGCAAAACCAAGAGACCCAGTACTTC
TRBV12-3/TRBV12-4	few	.	TRBJ1-4	CASSSTGPNEKLFF	TGTGCCAGCAGTTCGACAGGCCCTAATGAAAAACTGTTTTTT
TRBV29-1	.	.	TRBJ2-7	CSVEVGDEQYF	TGCAGCGTTGAAGTTGGCGACGAGCAGTACTTC